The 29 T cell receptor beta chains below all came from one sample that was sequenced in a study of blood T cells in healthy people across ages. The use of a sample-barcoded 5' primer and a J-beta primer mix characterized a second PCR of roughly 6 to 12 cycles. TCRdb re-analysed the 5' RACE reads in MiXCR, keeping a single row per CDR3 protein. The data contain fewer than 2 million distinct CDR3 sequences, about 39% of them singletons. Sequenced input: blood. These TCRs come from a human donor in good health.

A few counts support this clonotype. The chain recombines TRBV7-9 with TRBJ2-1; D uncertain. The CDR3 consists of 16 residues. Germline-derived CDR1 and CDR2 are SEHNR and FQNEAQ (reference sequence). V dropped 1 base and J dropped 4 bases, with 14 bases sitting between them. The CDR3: CASSLGHLRTYNEQFF. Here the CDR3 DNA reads TGTGCCAGCAGCTTAGGGCACCTTAGAACGTACAATGAGCAGTTCTTC.

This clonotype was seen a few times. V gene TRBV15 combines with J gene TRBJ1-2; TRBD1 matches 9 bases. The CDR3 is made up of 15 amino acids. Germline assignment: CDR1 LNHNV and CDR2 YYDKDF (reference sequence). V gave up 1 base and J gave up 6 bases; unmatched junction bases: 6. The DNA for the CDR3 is TGTGCCACCAGCAGAGGGGGGACAGGGTTCGATGGCTACACCTTC. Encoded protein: CATSRGGTGFDGYTF.

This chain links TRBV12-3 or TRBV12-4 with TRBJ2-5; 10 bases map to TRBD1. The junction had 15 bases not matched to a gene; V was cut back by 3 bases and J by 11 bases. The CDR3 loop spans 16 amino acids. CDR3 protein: CASSLPWDGGTGEQYF. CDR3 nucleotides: TGTGCCAGCAGTTTGCCCTGGGACGGGGGGACAGGGGAGCAGTACTTC.

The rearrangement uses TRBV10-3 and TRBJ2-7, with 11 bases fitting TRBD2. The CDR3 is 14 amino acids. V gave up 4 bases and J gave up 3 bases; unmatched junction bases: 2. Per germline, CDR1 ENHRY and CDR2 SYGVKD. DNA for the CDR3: TGTGCCATCAGTGCTAGCGGGGGGATCTACGAGCAGTACTTC. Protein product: CAISASGGIYEQYF.

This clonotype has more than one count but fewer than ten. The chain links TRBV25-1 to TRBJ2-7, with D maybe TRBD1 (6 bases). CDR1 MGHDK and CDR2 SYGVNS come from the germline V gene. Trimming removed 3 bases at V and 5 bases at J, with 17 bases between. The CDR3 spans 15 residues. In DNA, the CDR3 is TGTGCCAGCAGTGACCCCAGGGGATCCGGGGACGAGCAGTACTTC. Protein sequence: CASSDPRGSGDEQYF.

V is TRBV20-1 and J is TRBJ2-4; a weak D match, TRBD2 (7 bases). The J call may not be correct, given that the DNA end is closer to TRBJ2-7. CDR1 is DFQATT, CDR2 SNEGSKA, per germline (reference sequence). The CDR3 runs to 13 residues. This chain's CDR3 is CSAGAGHSYEQYF. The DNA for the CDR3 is TGCAGTGCTGGAGCGGGACACTCTTACGAGCAGTACTTC.

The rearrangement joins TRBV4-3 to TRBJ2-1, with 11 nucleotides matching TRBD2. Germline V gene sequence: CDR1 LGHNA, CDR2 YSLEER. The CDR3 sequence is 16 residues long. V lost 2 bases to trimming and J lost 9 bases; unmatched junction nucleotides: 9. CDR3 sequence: CASSQPLAGESGEQFF. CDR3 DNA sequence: TGCGCCAGCAGCCAACCACTAGCGGGGGAGTCGGGTGAGCAGTTCTTC.

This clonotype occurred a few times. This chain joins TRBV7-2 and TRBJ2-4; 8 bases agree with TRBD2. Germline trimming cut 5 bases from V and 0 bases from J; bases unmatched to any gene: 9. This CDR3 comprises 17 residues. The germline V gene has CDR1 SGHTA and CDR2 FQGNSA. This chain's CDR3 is CASSPGLGERAKNIQYF. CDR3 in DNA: TGTGCCAGCAGCCCGGGACTAGGAGAACGAGCCAAAAACATTCAGTACTTC. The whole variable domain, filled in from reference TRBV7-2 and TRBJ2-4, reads GAGVSQSPSNKVTEKGKDVELRCDPISGHTALYWYRQSLGQGLEFLIYFQGNSAPDKSGLPSDRFSAERTGGSVSTLTIQRTQQEDSAVYLCASSPGLGERAKNIQYFGAGTRLSVL.

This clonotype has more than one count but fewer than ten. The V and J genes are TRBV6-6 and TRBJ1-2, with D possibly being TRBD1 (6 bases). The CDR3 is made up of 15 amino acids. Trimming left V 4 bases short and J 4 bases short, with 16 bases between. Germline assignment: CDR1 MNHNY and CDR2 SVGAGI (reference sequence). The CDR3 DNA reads TGTGCCAGCAGTTCCCAGACAGGAAGATTCTATGGCTACACCTTC. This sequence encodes CASSSQTGRFYGYTF.

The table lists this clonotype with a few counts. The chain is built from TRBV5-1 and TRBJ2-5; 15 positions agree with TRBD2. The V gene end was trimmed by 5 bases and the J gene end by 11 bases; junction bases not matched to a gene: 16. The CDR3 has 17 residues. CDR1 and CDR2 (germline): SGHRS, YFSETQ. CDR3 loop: CASRRPGLAGGNNEQYF. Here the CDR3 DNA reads TGCGCCAGCAGGAGGCCGGGACTAGCGGGGGGTAACAATGAGCAGTACTTC. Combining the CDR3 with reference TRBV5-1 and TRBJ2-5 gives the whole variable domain KAGVTQTPRYLIKTRGQQVTLSCSPISGHRSVSWYQQTPGQGLQFLFEYFSETQRNKGNFPGRFSGRQFSNSRSEMNVSTLELGDSALYLCASRRPGLAGGNNEQYFGPGTRLLVL.

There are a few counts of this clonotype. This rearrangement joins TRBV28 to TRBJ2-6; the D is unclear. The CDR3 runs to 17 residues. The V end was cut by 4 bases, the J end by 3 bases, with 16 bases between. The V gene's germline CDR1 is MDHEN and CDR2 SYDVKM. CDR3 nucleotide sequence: TGTGCCAGCAGTTCCCCCGAATTACGTTTTGGGGCCAACGTCCTGACTTTC. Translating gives CASSSPELRFGANVLTF.

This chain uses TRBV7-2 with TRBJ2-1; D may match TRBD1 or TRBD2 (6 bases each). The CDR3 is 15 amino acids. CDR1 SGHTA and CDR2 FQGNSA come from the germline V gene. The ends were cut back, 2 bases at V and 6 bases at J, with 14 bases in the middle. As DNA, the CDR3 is TGTGCCAGCAGCTTACAGGAGGGGGGTTTCAATGAGCAGTTCTTC. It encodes CASSLQEGGFNEQFF.

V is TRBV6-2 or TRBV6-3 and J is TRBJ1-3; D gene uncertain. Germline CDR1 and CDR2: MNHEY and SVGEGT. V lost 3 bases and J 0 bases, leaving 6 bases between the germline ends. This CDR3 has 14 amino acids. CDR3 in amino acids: CASSYSFSGNTIYF. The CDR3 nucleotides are TGTGCCAGCAGTTATTCCTTCTCTGGAAACACCATATATTTT.

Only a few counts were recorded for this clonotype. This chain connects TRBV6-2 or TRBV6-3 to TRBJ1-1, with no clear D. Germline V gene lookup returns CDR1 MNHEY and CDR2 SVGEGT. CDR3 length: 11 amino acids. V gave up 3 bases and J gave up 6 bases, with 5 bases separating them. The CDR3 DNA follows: TGTGCCAGCAGTTATTTGGCTGAAGCTTTCTTT. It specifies CASSYLAEAFF.

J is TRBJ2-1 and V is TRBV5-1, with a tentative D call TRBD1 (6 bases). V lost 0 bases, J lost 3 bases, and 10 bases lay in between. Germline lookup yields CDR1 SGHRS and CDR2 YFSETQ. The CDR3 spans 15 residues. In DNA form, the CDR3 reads TGCGCCAGCAGCTTGGCCGCGGACAGCTACAATGAGCAGTTCTTC. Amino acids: CASSLAADSYNEQFF.

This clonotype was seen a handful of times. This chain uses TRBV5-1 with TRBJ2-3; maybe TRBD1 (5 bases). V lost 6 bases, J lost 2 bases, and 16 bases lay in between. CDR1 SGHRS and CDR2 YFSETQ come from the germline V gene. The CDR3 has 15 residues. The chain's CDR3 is CASTPQGLPTDTQYF. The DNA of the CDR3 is TGCGCCAGCACCCCGCAGGGCCTCCCCACAGATACGCAGTATTTT.

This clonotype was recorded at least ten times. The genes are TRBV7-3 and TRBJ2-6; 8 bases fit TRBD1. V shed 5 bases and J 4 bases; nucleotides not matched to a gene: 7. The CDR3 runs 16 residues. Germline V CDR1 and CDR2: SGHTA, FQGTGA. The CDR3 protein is CASSRIRGQGANVLTF. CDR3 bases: TGTGCCAGCAGCCGAATCAGGGGGCAAGGGGCCAACGTCCTGACTTTC.

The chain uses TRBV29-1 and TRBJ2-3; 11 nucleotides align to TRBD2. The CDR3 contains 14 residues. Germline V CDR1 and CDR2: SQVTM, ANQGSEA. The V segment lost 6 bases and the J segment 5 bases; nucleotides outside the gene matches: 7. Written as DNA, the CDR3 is TGCAGCGTCTCACTAGCGGGGGCCGGAGATACGCAGTATTTT. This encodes CSVSLAGAGDTQYF.

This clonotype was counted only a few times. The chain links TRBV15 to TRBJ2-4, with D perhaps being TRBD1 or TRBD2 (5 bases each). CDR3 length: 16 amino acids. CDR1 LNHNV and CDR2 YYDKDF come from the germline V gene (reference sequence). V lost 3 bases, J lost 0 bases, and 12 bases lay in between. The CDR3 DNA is TGTGCCACCAGCAGGGATAAGGGGACAGCCAAAAACATTCAGTACTTC. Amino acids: CATSRDKGTAKNIQYF.

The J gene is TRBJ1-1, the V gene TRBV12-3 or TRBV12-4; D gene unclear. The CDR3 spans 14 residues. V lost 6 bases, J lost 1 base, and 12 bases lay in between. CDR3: CASRPGSRNTEAFF. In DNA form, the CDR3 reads TGTGCCAGCAGGCCCGGGAGCAGGAACACTGAAGCTTTCTTT.

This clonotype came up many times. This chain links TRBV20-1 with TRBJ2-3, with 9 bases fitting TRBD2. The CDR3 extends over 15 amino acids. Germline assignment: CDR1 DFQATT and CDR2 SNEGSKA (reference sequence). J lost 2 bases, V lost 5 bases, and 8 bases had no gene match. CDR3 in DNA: TGCAGTGCTTTGGTAGCGGGGGTAGACACAGATACGCAGTATTTT. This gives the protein CSALVAGVDTDTQYF.

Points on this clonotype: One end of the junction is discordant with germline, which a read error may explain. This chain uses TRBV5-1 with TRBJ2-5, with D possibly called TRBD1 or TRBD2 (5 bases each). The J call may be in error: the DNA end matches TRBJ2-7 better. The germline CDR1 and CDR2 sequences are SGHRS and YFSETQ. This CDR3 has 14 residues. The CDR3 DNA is TGTGCCGGCAGTTTGATTGGGGGATCCTACGAGCAGTACTTC. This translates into CAGSLIGGSYEQYF.

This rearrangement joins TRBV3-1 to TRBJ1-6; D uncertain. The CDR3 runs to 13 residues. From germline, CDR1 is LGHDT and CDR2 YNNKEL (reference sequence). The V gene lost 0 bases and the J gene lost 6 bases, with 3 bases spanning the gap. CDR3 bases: TGTGCCAGCAGCCAAGATTTTAATTCACCCCTCCACTTT. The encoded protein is CASSQDFNSPLHF.

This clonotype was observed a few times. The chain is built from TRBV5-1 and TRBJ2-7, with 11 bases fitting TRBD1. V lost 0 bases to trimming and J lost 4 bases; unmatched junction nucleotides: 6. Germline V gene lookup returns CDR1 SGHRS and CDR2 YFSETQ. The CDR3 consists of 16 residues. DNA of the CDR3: TGCGCCAGCAGCTTGGACCCCGGGACAGGGGGTTACGAGCAGTACTTC. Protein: CASSLDPGTGGYEQYF.

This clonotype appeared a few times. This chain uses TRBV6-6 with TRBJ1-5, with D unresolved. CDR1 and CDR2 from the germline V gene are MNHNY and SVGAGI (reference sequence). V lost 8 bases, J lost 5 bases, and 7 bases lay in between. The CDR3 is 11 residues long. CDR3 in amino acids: CASRGDQPQHF. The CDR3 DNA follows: TGTGCCAGCCGTGGGGATCAGCCCCAGCATTTT.

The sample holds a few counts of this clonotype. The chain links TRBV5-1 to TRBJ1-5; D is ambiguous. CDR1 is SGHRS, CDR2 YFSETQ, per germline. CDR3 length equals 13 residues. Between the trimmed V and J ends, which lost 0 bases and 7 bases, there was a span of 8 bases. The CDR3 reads CASSLGFSQPQHF. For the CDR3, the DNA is TGCGCCAGCAGCTTGGGGTTTTCCCAGCCCCAGCATTTT.

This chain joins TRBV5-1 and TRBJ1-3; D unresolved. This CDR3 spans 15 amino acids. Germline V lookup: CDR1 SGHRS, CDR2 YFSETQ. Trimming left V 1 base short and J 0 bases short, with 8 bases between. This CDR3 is CASSLSASSGNTIYF. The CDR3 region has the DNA TGCGCCAGCAGCTTGTCCGCCAGCTCTGGAAACACCATATATTTT.

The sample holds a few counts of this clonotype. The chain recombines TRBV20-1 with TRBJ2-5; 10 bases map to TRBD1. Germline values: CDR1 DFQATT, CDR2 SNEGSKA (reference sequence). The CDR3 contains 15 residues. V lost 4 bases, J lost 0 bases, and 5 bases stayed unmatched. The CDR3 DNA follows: TGCAGTGCTACCCCGGGACAGGGGTACCAAGAGACCCAGTACTTC. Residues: CSATPGQGYQETQYF.

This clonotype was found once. The CDR3, as DNA: TGCGCCAGCAGCTCCCCCTACACGACAACCGGGGAGCTGTTTTTT. Protein sequence: CASSSPYTTTGELFF. The chain employs TRBV5-1 and TRBJ2-2; no clear D gene. Germline loops: CDR1 SGHRS, CDR2 YFSETQ. The V and J ends lost 3 bases and 5 bases respectively, with 14 bases between them. This CDR3 contains 15 residues.